This T cell receptor beta chain originates from a study of T cells in Graves' hyperthyroidism and ophthalmopathy. Study information: Peripheral blood specimens were obtained at initial diagnosis, prior to any treatment.

From RNA transcripts, TCR beta CDR3 regions were amplified. During a first-round RT-PCR of the TCR CDR3, the HTBI primer set was used. A single record per CDR3 protein comes from TCRdb applying MiXCR to the multiplex PCR reads. The repertoire includes approximately 700,000 distinct CDR3 sequences, 15% to 20% of them detected once, and around 8.1% sits in the top ten. V gave up 7 bases and J gave up 4 bases, with 11 bases separating them. Looked up from germline, CDR1 is ENHRY and CDR2 is SYGVKD. The CDR3 has 12 amino acids. The chain links TRBV10-3 to TRBJ2-7; D is ambiguous. Sequenced sample: blood. The TCR comes from a man aged 18 to 35 with Graves' hyperthyroidism. CDR3 DNA: TGTGCCATCACCCCGGACGAGTACGAGCAGTACTTC. Translated: CAITPDEYEQYF.